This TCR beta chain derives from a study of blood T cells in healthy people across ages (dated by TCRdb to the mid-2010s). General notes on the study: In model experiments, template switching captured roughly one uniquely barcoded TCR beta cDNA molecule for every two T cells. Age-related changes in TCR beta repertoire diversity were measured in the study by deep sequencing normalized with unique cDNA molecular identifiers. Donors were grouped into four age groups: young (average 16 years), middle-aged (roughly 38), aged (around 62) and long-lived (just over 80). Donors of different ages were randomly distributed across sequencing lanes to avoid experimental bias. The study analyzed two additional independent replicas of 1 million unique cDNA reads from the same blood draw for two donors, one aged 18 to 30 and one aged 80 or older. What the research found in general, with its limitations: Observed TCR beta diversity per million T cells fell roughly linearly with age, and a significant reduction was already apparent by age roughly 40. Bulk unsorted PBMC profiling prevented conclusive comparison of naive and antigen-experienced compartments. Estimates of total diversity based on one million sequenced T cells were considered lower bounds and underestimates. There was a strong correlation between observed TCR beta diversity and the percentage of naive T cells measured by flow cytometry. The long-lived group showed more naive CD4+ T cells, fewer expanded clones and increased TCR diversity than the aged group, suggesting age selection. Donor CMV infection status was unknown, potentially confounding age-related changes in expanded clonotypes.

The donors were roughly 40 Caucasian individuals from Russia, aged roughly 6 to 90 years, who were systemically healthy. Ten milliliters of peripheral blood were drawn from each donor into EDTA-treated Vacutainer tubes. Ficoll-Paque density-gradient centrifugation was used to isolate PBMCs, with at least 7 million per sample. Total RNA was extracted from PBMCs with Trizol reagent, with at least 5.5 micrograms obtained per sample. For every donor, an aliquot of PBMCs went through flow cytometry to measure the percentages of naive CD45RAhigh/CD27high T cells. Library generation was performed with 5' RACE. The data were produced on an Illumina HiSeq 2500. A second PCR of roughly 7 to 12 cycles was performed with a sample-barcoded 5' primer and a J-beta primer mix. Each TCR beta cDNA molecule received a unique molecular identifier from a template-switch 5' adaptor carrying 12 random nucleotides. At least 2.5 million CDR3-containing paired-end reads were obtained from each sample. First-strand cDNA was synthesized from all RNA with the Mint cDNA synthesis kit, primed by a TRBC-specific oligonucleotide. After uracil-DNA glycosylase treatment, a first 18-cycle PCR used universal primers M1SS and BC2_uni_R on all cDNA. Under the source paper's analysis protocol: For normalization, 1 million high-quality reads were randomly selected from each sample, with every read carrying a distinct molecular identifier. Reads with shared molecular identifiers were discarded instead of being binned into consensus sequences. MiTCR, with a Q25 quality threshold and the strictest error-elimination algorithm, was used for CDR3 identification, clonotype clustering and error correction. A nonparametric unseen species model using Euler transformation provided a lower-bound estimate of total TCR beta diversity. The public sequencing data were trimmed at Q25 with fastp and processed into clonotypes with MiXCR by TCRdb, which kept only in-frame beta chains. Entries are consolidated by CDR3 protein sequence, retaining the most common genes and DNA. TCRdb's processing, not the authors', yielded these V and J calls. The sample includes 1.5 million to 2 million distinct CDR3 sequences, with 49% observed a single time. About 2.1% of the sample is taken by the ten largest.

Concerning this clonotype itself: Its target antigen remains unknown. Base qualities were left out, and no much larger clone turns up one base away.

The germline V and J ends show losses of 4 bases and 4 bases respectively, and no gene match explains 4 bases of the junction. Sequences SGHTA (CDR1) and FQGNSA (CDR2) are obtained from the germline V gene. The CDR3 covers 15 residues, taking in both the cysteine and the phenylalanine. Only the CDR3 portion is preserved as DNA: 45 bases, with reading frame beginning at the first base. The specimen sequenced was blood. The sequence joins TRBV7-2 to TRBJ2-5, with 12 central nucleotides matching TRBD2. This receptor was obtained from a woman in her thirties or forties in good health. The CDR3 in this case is CASSSSGGALETQYF. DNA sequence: TGTGCCAGCAGCTCTAGCGGGGGGGCCTTAGAGACCCAGTACTTC.